The clone carrying this TCR beta chain was seen more than once but under ten times. Making TCR beta cDNA involved 400 to 600 ng total RNA and a constant-region primer. Investigators got TCR beta libraries out of three nested multiplex PCR rounds, done with slightly modified ARM-PCR. The study ran its first two PCR rounds for 9 to 10 cycles each, using TRBV1-TRBV30 forward primers and a C-beta reverse primer. TCRdb ran MiXCR on the multiplex PCR reads and lists one entry per CDR3 protein. The repertoire holds some 180,000 distinct CDR3 sequences, with 50% to 75% as singletons. Between the trimmed V and J ends, which lost 3 bases and 9 bases, there was a span of 12 bases. Per the germline V gene, CDR1 is SGHVS and CDR2 is FQNEAQ. The CDR3 spans 13 residues. This sample stems from a study of tumor-infiltrating lymphocytes in primary liver carcinoma. Extraction also yielded germline DNA, while blood RNA was obtained from unsorted whole blood.

The TCR comes from a man between 35 and 55 years old with primary liver carcinoma and hepatitis B virus infection. This chain links TRBV7-8 with TRBJ2-1; possible D gene TRBD2, 5 bases. Sample: peripheral blood. The CDR3 DNA is TGTGCCAGCAGCTTCCCTAGCACTGGTGAGCAGTTCTTC. Translated: CASSFPSTGEQFF.